The rows below give T cell receptor beta chains drawn from one sample of a study of immune cell composition in non-small cell lung cancer. Sequenced by immunoSEQ multiplex PCR; TCRdb stores in-frame clones only, minus some. The sample lists approximately 8,600 clones, 65% to 70% occurring once. Sequencing was carried out using non-adjacent lung tissue. These receptors were taken from a human donor with non-small cell lung cancer. The CDR3 runs from the conserved cysteine through the conserved F or W. A D gene is named only where the DNA matches it firmly. Size is stated for part of the rows, as once, few or many counts, or as a class when the clone is expanded.

d_gene	j_gene	v_gene	abundance	CDR3nt	CDR3aa
-	TRBJ1-5	TRBV4-1	few	TGCGCCAGCAGCCACCGAGTCAATCAGCCCCAGCATTTT	CASSHRVNQPQHF
-	TRBJ2-1	TRBV5-4	few	TGTGCCAGCAGCTTGGGGGACACCCACAATGAGCAGTTCTTC	CASSLGDTHNEQFF
-	TRBJ2-2	TRBV5-1	medium-sized	TGCGCCAGCAGCTTGTCCACTGACACCGGGGAGCTGTTTTTT	CASSLSTDTGELFF
TRBD1	TRBJ1-2	TRBV4-1	-	TGCGCCAGCAGCACCGAGACAGGGGGTAGGGGCTACACCTTC	CASSTETGGRGYTF
-	TRBJ1-2	TRBV2	-	TGTGCCGAAGCCAATCGGGGCTACACCTTC	CAEANRGYTF
TRBD1	TRBJ2-3	TRBV4-1	-	TGCGCCAGCAGCCGACAGGGGGCTTTCACAGATACGCAGTATTTT	CASSRQGAFTDTQYF
-	TRBJ1-5	TRBV6-1	-	TGTGCCAACCCCTGGCCTGGTCCAAATCAGCCCCAGCATTTT	CANPWPGPNQPQHF
-	TRBJ2-7	TRBV7-6	few	TGTGCCAGCAGCTTAGACAGGGTTGCAAACGAGCAGTACTTC	CASSLDRVANEQYF
TRBD1	TRBJ1-2	TRBV27	-	TGTGCCAGCAGTCCCGGACAGGGAGGTATCTATGGCTACACCTTC	CASSPGQGGIYGYTF
-	TRBJ2-3	TRBV19	-	TGTGCCAGTAGTATGAGTGATACGCAGTATTTT	CASSMSDTQYF
TRBD2	TRBJ2-3	TRBV5-4	-	TGTGCCAGCAGTCAGACTAGCGGGGGGTTCACAGATACGCAGTATTTT	CASSQTSGGFTDTQYF
TRBD1	TRBJ1-4	TRBV27	-	TGTGCCAGCAGTCCGACAGGGTTTAATGAAAAACTGTTTTTT	CASSPTGFNEKLFF
-	TRBJ2-7	TRBV6-1	-	TGTGCCAGCAGGTTTATGCGCGACTACGAGCAGTACTTC	CASRFMRDYEQYF
TRBD1	TRBJ1-1	TRBV4-1	-	TGCGCCAGCGCCCCTACCGGGACAGGGTTTTATCGTGAAGCTTTCTTT	CASAPTGTGFYREAFF
-	TRBJ2-1	TRBV5-1	-	TGCGCCAGCCAGGAGACAGTTGACGATGAGCAGTTCTTC	CASQETVDDEQFF
-	TRBJ2-1	TRBV6-5	-	TGTGCCAGCAGTTACGAGGGACAAGACAATGAGCAGTTCTTC	CASSYEGQDNEQFF
TRBD1	TRBJ1-2	TRBV29-1	-	TGCAGCGTTGAGGGGACAGGGCCCCTTTATGGCTACACCTTC	CSVEGTGPLYGYTF
TRBD2	TRBJ2-5	TRBV11-2	few	TGTGCCAGCAGCTCGCCGGGACTAGCGGGAGGCGCGTCCCAGTACTTC	CASSSPGLAGGASQYF
TRBD1	TRBJ1-1	TRBV5-5	-	TGTGCCAGCAGCTTGGGAGGGGGCAGGAACACTGAAGCTTTCTTT	CASSLGGGRNTEAFF
-	TRBJ1-2	TRBV6-5	-	TGTGCCAGCAGTTTGGAGGACCGGGATGGCTACACCTTC	CASSLEDRDGYTF
TRBD2	TRBJ2-1	TRBV11-2	-	TGTGCCAGCAGCTTAGCGGCGGGGGGGCCCCATGAGCAGTTCTTC	CASSLAAGGPHEQFF
TRBD1	TRBJ1-1	TRBV19	-	TGTGCCAGTAGTGCCCCAGGGGGCGATGTGATGTTCACTGAAGCTTTCTTT	CASSAPGGDVMFTEAFF
-	TRBJ1-5	TRBV6-5	-	TGTGCCAGCAGTCGGGGAGGACTAGATCAGCCCCAGCATTTT	CASSRGGLDQPQHF
TRBD1	TRBJ1-2	TRBV29-1	few	TGCAGCGACCGACAGGGCTATGGCTACACCTTC	CSDRQGYGYTF
-	TRBJ2-7	TRBV5-1	-	TGCGCCAGCAGCTTGATCTTTGGGGGGGAGCAGTACTTC	CASSLIFGGEQYF
-	TRBJ2-7	TRBV6-5	few	TGTGCCAGCAGTTACTCCGGGTCCCTCTACGAGCAGTACTTC	CASSYSGSLYEQYF
-	TRBJ2-3	TRBV5-6	once	TGTGCCAGCAGCTCGATTAGAGGGGGTAAGGCAGATACGCAGTATTTT	CASSSIRGGKADTQYF
TRBD1	TRBJ1-1	TRBV5-1	-	TGCGCCAGTGGGGACAGTTTGAACACTGAAGCTTTCTTT	CASGDSLNTEAFF
TRBD1	TRBJ2-1	TRBV2	-	TGTGCCAGCAGTGTTCGACAGGGAGAGCAGTTCTTC	CASSVRQGEQFF
-	TRBJ2-7	TRBV10-1	few	TGCGCCAGCAGTGAGTCAAGAGGAGGACAGTCGTACTTC	CASSESRGGQSYF
TRBD1	TRBJ2-7	TRBV5-1	-	TGCGCCAGCAGGCTTTTACCGGGACAGGGGTACGAGCAGTACTTC	CASRLLPGQGYEQYF
TRBD2	TRBJ2-3	TRBV7-2	few	TGTGCCAGCAGCTTAGCGGGCACGGGGGGGCCTAGGGATACGCAGTATTTT	CASSLAGTGGPRDTQYF